This section outlines one T cell receptor (beta chain) sequence together with its context. TCRdb independently ran MiXCR on the RT-PCR reads; one entry per CDR3 protein. The sample contains about 780,000 distinct CDR3 sequences, 15% to 20% of which appear only once. This CDR3 has 15 residues. With V trimmed by 8 bases and J by 0 bases, 6 bases remained unmatched. The V gene's germline CDR1 is SGHVS and CDR2 FNYEAQ. This sample stems from a study of response to subunit inactivated influenza vaccine. Sequenced here: PBMCs from blood, sampled approximately 5 days after vaccination. The receptor was isolated from a man aged 45-65 years who received an inactivated influenza vaccine. The chain uses TRBV7-6 and TRBJ2-3; the match to TRBD2 covers 9 bases. The CDR3 loop is CASGNSGGSTDTQYF. The CDR3 DNA reads as TGTGCCAGCGGGAATAGCGGGGGAAGCACAGATACGCAGTATTTT.